Listed below are T cell receptor beta chains from one sample, sequenced in a study of blood T cell repertoires in COVID-19. Assay used: immunoSEQ multiplex PCR; TCRdb lists only in-frame clones, some missing. This sample carries about 190,000 clones, around 80% of them seen once, and the ten largest clones take around 2.8%. The source material was peripheral blood. The receptors shown here come from a woman of 80 years or more with active or convalescent COVID-19. CDR3s include the opening cysteine and the closing phenylalanine or tryptophan.

V	J	CDR3
TRBV7-2	TRBJ2-7	CASSLVRGQGEQYF
TRBV10-3	TRBJ1-2	CASSGQPNYGYTF
TRBV10-3	TRBJ2-5	CAISESGGPRETQYF
TRBV7-9	TRBJ1-2	CASREGQWENGYTF
TRBV28	TRBJ2-4	CASSPRGGLAKNIQYF
TRBV29-1	TRBJ2-7	CSVFWQGRTYEQYF
TRBV2	TRBJ1-2	CASSQDRAPLSGYTF
TRBV27	TRBJ2-3	CASSLRTSGNTDTQYF
TRBV25-1	TRBJ1-1	CASSDQEQALEAFF
TRBV4-1	TRBJ2-1	CASSQTSGADEQFF
TRBV5-6	TRBJ2-7	CASSPVQGALSYEQYF
TRBV10-1	TRBJ1-5	CASSDVNGFSNQPQHF
TRBV28	TRBJ1-5	CASSPPDWSNQPQHF
TRBV5-1	TRBJ2-7	CASSLRRGPTGEQYF
TRBV5-1	TRBJ2-3	CASSPVETDTQYF
TRBV3-1/TRBV3-2	TRBJ2-2	CASSQARGELFF
TRBV27	TRBJ2-7	CASGTKSSYEQYF
TRBV4-2	TRBJ1-3	CASSQDIVRASGNTIYF
TRBV2	TRBJ2-7	CASSVAGGIHEQYF
TRBV7-9	TRBJ1-1	CASSSQGAYTEAFF
TRBV9	TRBJ2-1	CASSVRDRGGEQFF
TRBV7-2	TRBJ1-1	CASSERTGGKAFF
TRBV28	TRBJ1-2	CASSPQEGGYTF
TRBV4-1	TRBJ2-5	CASSRTGDAETQYF
TRBV5-1	TRBJ2-5	CASSAGTDFQETQYF
TRBV29-1	TRBJ1-2	CSVQGNWGYTF
TRBV18	TRBJ1-1	CASSPSSGNTEAFF
TRBV12-3/TRBV12-4	TRBJ1-6	CASRRGSNSPLHF
TRBV3-1/TRBV3-2	TRBJ2-7	CASSHTGLGGYEQYF
TRBV11-2	TRBJ2-5	CASSLRPVQETQYF
TRBV28	TRBJ1-2	CASSSGQTGTVGYTF
TRBV25-1	TRBJ1-5	CASSDQGTGWGQPQHF
TRBV2	TRBJ1-5	CASSESTGGNQPQHF
TRBV18	TRBJ1-1	CASSPDRAHPSAFF
TRBV3-1/TRBV3-2	TRBJ1-4	CASSQRTGVVEKLFF
TRBV5-1	TRBJ1-6	CASSLEGQYNSPLHF
TRBV7-2	TRBJ1-2	CASSFDSLNYGYTF
TRBV3-1/TRBV3-2	TRBJ2-1	CASSQAGGRGEQFF
TRBV7-9	TRBJ1-3	CAPTGRSGNTIYF
TRBV11-3	TRBJ2-1	CASSAWAGTGGRNEQFF
TRBV4-1	TRBJ2-1	CASSQAGGAWEQFF